Listed here are 30 T cell receptor beta chains from one sample, sequenced in a study of T-cell memory formation after mild COVID-19. TCRdb used MiXCR to reprocess the 5' RACE reads, holding one entry per CDR3 protein. The data contain approximately 300,000 distinct CDR3 sequences, roughly a fifth of them singletons. The sequenced sample was PBMCs or a T cell subset sorted from them (not recorded which). The receptors derive from a man aged 18 to 29 who had mild COVID-19 (a few samples of this study predate the infection). Cell type and time point are not known.

CDR3 protein: CASKWTPGKKEAGELFF. In DNA form, the CDR3 reads TGTGCCAGCAAGTGGACACCGGGGAAAAAGGAGGCCGGGGAGCTGTTTTTT. This chain links TRBV6-2 or TRBV6-3 with TRBJ2-2, with D possibly being TRBD1 or TRBD2 (5 bases each). V was shortened by 7 bases and J by 6 bases, with 24 bases between the two germline ends. Germline CDR1 MNHEY, CDR2 SVGEGT. The CDR3 runs 17 residues.

V gene TRBV4-2 combines with J gene TRBJ2-5; D uncertain. V lost 1 base and J 0 bases, leaving 6 bases between the germline ends. This CDR3 region has 14 residues. The germline CDR1 and CDR2 sequences are LGHNA and YNFKEQ. Here the CDR3 reads CASSQVRDQETQYF. The CDR3 coding sequence is TGTGCCAGCAGCCAAGTCCGGGACCAAGAGACCCAGTACTTC.

This rearrangement joins TRBV20-1 to TRBJ1-1, with unresolved D. Trimming pared 2 bases from V and 7 bases from J, leaving 17 bases between. The CDR3 has 14 amino acids. Germline V lookup: CDR1 DFQATT, CDR2 SNEGSKA (reference sequence). The CDR3 nucleotides are TGCAGTGCTAGATCTGCCGGGGTAGGCTTTGAAGCTTTCTTT. Its protein product is CSARSAGVGFEAFF.

This clonotype ranks as medium-sized. J is TRBJ2-2 and V is TRBV6-4, with 8 bases matching TRBD2. Trimming at V came to 2 bases and at J to 4 bases, leaving 0 bases not matched to a gene. Germline CDR1 is MRHNA and CDR2 is SNTAGT. The CDR3 loop spans 14 amino acids. The CDR3: CASSDGTSTGELFF. DNA for the CDR3: TGTGCCAGCAGTGACGGGACTAGCACCGGGGAGCTGTTTTTT.

V and J are TRBV7-8 and TRBJ2-2, with 7 positions matching TRBD1. Germline assignment: CDR1 SGHVS and CDR2 FQNEAQ. V was clipped by 5 bases and J by 3 bases; unmatched bases: 12. The CDR3 covers 17 residues. The CDR3 coding sequence is TGTGCCAGCAGCGCAGGGGCCGGGACAGCATACACCGGGGAGCTGTTTTTT. Residues: CASSAGAGTAYTGELFF.

This clonotype was detected only a few times. The chain uses TRBV27 and TRBJ2-4; the D gene is possibly TRBD1 (6 bases). CDR1 is MNHEY, CDR2 SMNVEV, per germline (reference sequence). Trimming removed 5 bases at V and 8 bases at J, with 19 bases between. There are 15 residues in the CDR3. CDR3 amino acids: CASSPITQGRDIQYF. CDR3 nucleotides: TGTGCCAGCAGTCCCATCACCCAGGGGCGGGACATTCAGTACTTC.

This clonotype was counted between two and nine times. This chain uses TRBV9 with TRBJ2-1; D gene ambiguous. Germline assignment: CDR1 SGDLS and CDR2 YYNGEE. V lost 0 bases and J lost 9, with 13 bases in between. This CDR3 is 14 amino acids long. This CDR3 is CASSVVAAWSEQFF. The CDR3 DNA follows: TGTGCCAGCAGCGTAGTCGCAGCGTGGAGTGAGCAGTTCTTC.

This chain joins TRBV30 and TRBJ1-2, with 8 positions matching TRBD1. This CDR3 has 13 amino acids. Germline trimming cut 3 bases from V and 5 bases from J; bases unmatched to any gene: 5. Per the germline V gene, CDR1 is GTSNPN and CDR2 is SVGIG (reference sequence). CDR3 amino acids: CAWSRGLEYGYTF. The CDR3 DNA reads as TGTGCCTGGAGCAGGGGGCTTGAATATGGCTACACCTTC. Full variable domain (remainder filled in from reference TRBV30 and TRBJ1-2): SQTIHQWPATLVQPVGSPLSLECTVEGTSNPNLYWYRQAAGRGLQLLFYSVGIGQISSEVPQNLSASRPQDRQFILSSKKLLLSDSGFYLCAWSRGLEYGYTFGSGTRLTVV.

The rearrangement joins TRBV20-1 to TRBJ2-2, with TRBD2 matching 12 bases. The CDR3 length is 15 residues. J was trimmed by 8 bases and V by 0 bases; bases with no gene match: 4. Germline CDR1 DFQATT, CDR2 SNEGSKA (reference sequence). CDR3 amino acids: CSARDRLAGAGELFF. CDR3 in DNA: TGCAGTGCTAGAGATAGACTAGCGGGGGCAGGGGAGCTGTTTTTT.

The CDR3 here is CASGEVGLGNTIYF. The DNA for the CDR3 is TGTGCCAGCGGCGAAGTCGGGCTTGGAAACACCATATATTTT. The chain carries TRBV7-9 and TRBJ1-3; D is ambiguous. Per the germline V gene, CDR1 is SEHNR and CDR2 is FQNEAQ (reference sequence). V was cut by 8 bases and J by 3 bases, with 14 bases left in between. CDR3 length: 14 residues.

This chain links TRBV7-3 with TRBJ2-1, with 8 bases matching TRBD2. V gave up 5 bases and J gave up 3 bases; unmatched junction bases: 9. The CDR3 extends over 16 amino acids. Germline CDR1 reads SGHTA; CDR2 reads FQGTGA. DNA of the CDR3: TGTGCCAGCAGCCCCCGGGGGGGCACTATCTACAATGAGCAGTTCTTC. The encoded protein is CASSPRGGTIYNEQFF.

This chain links TRBV5-1 with TRBJ1-2, with a tentative D call TRBD1 (6 bases). Germline V lookup: CDR1 SGHRS, CDR2 YFSETQ. CDR3 length: 14 amino acids. V was trimmed by 0 bases and J by 6 bases, leaving 12 bases between them. The CDR3: CASSLGNSGDGYTF. CDR3 sequence (DNA): TGCGCCAGCAGCTTGGGCAACTCAGGGGATGGCTACACCTTC.

V gene TRBV7-2 combines with J gene TRBJ2-5, with D perhaps matching TRBD1 (6 bases). V lost 6 bases, J lost 3 bases, and 20 bases lay in between. The CDR3 length is 16 residues. CDR1 SGHTA and CDR2 FQGNSA come from the germline V gene. The CDR3 loop reads CASSFTVTGLEETQYF. For the CDR3, the DNA is TGTGCCAGCAGTTTTACCGTTACAGGGCTCGAAGAGACCCAGTACTTC.

V usage is TRBV2 and J usage is TRBJ2-6; weak D call: TRBD1 (6 bases). The germline V gene has CDR1 SNHLY and CDR2 FYNNEI. This CDR3 has 14 residues. V was pared by 9 bases and J by 2 bases, with 11 bases between. This chain's CDR3 is CARSQGAGANVLTF. Written as DNA, the CDR3 is TGTGCCAGATCACAGGGCGCTGGGGCCAACGTCCTGACTTTC.

This clonotype turned up a few times. The chain joins TRBV7-8 to TRBJ1-1; D might be TRBD1 (6 bases). This CDR3 has 15 residues. V was pared by 7 bases and J by 0 bases, with 15 bases between. Germline V gene data show CDR1 as SGHVS and CDR2 as FQNEAQ. The CDR3 DNA is TGTGCCAGCATCACAGGGTCGCTTATGAACACTGAAGCTTTCTTT. It encodes CASITGSLMNTEAFF.

The gene calls are TRBV11-2 and TRBJ2-7; D uncertain. CDR1 SGHAT and CDR2 FQNNGV come from the germline V gene. The CDR3 is 11 amino acids. V was shortened by 6 bases and J by 5 bases, with 8 bases between the two germline ends. Here the CDR3 DNA reads TGTGCCAGCAGTTCGAGCGACGAGCAGTACTTC. It yields the protein CASSSSDEQYF.

This clonotype was seen ten or more times. The chain couples TRBV6-6 to TRBJ1-2, with TRBD1 identical over 12 bases. Trimming removed 4 bases from V and 14 bases from J; junction bases left unmatched: 8. The CDR3 totals 13 residues. Germline lookup yields CDR1 MNHNY and CDR2 SVGAGI (reference sequence). CDR3 protein: CASSSYPGQGATF. CDR3 DNA: TGTGCCAGCAGTTCCTACCCGGGACAGGGGGCAACCTTC.

This rearrangement joins TRBV29-1 to TRBJ1-1, with 9 bases fitting TRBD1. V shed 6 bases, J shed 6 bases, and the junction held 8 bases outside the gene matches. This CDR3 spans 13 amino acids. Germline CDR1 reads SQVTM; CDR2 reads ANQGSEA. The CDR3 region is CSVRQGERAEAFF. The CDR3 DNA follows: TGCAGCGTACGACAGGGGGAACGGGCTGAAGCTTTCTTT. The full variable domain, with the rest looked up from reference TRBV29-1 and TRBJ1-1, is SAVISQKPSRDICQRGTSLTIQCQVDSQVTMMFWYRQQPGQSLTLIATANQGSEATYESGFVIDKFPISRPNLTFSTLTVSNMSPEDSSIYLCSVRQGERAEAFFGQGTRLTVV.

The J gene is TRBJ2-5, the V gene TRBV29-1, with TRBD2 matching over 9 bases. The V segment lost 4 bases and the J segment 5 bases; nucleotides outside the gene matches: 8. This CDR3 comprises 14 residues. Germline values: CDR1 SQVTM, CDR2 ANQGSEA. CDR3 in amino acids: CSVVLAGAGETQYF. DNA of the CDR3: TGCAGCGTTGTGTTAGCGGGGGCAGGGGAGACCCAGTACTTC.

The genes are TRBV6-2 or TRBV6-3 and TRBJ2-5; D remains unclear. Germline V gene lookup returns CDR1 MNHEY and CDR2 SVGEGT. V lost 5 bases and J 0 bases, leaving 10 bases between the germline ends. CDR3 size: 14 residues. The CDR3 here is CASSPDLYQETQYF. In nucleotides, the CDR3 is TGTGCCAGCAGTCCCGACCTGTACCAAGAGACCCAGTACTTC.

This chain connects TRBV6-5 to TRBJ2-2; unclear D gene. The germline gives CDR1 MNHEY, CDR2 SVGAGI. Trimming cost V 5 bases and J 4 bases, with 8 bases left between them. This CDR3 has 13 amino acids. The CDR3 loop is CASSPTATGELFF. The CDR3 DNA reads as TGTGCCAGCAGTCCTACAGCCACCGGGGAGCTGTTTTTT.

This clonotype has a count of ten or more. The chain has TRBV4-3 and TRBJ2-1; D assignment may be TRBD1 or TRBD2 (5 bases each). The CDR3 spans 13 residues. V was cut by 4 bases and J by 7 bases, with 11 bases left in between. CDR1 is LGHNA, CDR2 YSLEER, per germline. CDR3 coding DNA: TGCGCCAGCAGCCTGGCATGGGGGAATGAGCAGTTCTTC. It specifies CASSLAWGNEQFF.

The chain has TRBV6-1 and TRBJ2-7; no clear D gene. The CDR3 totals 11 residues. V dropped 6 bases and J dropped 5 bases, with 8 bases sitting between them. Germline CDR1 reads MNHNS; CDR2 reads SASEGT. This CDR3 is CASSPRDEQYF. The CDR3 nucleotides are TGTGCCAGCAGCCCTCGGGACGAGCAGTACTTC.

This chain joins TRBV7-7 and TRBJ2-2, with D perhaps TRBD1 (6 bases). The CDR3 sequence is 14 residues long. Trimming removed 3 bases at V and 3 bases at J, with 8 bases between. Germline lookup yields CDR1 SSHAT and CDR2 FNYEAQ (reference sequence). The CDR3 DNA reads as TGTGCCAGCAGCTTGGGACAATACACCGGGGAGCTGTTTTTT. It encodes CASSLGQYTGELFF.

This clonotype was detected only once. The chain couples TRBV5-1 to TRBJ2-3, with 10 bases that match TRBD2. Germline V gene sequence: CDR1 SGHRS, CDR2 YFSETQ. The CDR3 has 18 amino acids. The V and J ends lost 0 bases and 6 bases, in that order; junction bases with no gene match: 13. This CDR3 is CASSLEGASGGATDTQYF. CDR3 in DNA: TGCGCCAGCAGCTTGGAGGGGGCTAGCGGGGGCGCTACGGATACGCAGTATTTT.

The table lists this clonotype with a few counts. V usage is TRBV29-1 and J usage is TRBJ1-4; D gene unclear. Trimming stripped 4 bases from V and 5 bases from J, with 11 bases between. Germline V CDR1 and CDR2: SQVTM, ANQGSEA. There are 13 residues in the CDR3. Here the CDR3 reads CSVGGPPNEKLFF. The DNA for the CDR3 is TGCAGCGTTGGTGGTCCTCCCAATGAAAAACTGTTTTTT. Combining the CDR3 with reference TRBV29-1 and TRBJ1-4 gives the whole variable domain SAVISQKPSRDICQRGTSLTIQCQVDSQVTMMFWYRQQPGQSLTLIATANQGSEATYESGFVIDKFPISRPNLTFSTLTVSNMSPEDSSIYLCSVGGPPNEKLFFGSGTQLSVL.

This clonotype has just a few counts. The V and J genes are TRBV6-1 and TRBJ2-7; 10 bases map to TRBD2. Germline trimming cut 6 bases from V and 3 bases from J; bases unmatched to any gene: 8. The CDR3 loop spans 15 amino acids. Germline loops: CDR1 MNHNS, CDR2 SASEGT. The CDR3 DNA is TGTGCCAGCAGAAGGGTAGCGGGGGGTCTCTACGAGCAGTACGTC. Its translation is CASRRVAGGLYEQYV.

The chain links TRBV6-5 to TRBJ2-3; a possible D gene is TRBD2 (6 bases). The CDR3 runs 15 residues. CDR1 is MNHEY and CDR2 is SVGAGI in the germline V gene. V was clipped by 2 bases and J by 4 bases, with 13 bases between them. CDR3 DNA sequence: TGTGCCAGCAGTTACCGGATGCGGGGCGCAGATACGCAGTATTTT. This translates into CASSYRMRGADTQYF.

This clonotype was seen more than once but under ten times. This chain uses TRBV5-1 with TRBJ2-1, with D uncertain. Germline V lookup: CDR1 SGHRS, CDR2 YFSETQ. V lost 0 bases, J lost 0 bases, and 7 bases lay in between. CDR3 length: 15 amino acids. This CDR3 reads CASSLDSNSYNEQFF. The CDR3 DNA reads TGCGCCAGCAGCTTGGACTCGAACTCCTACAATGAGCAGTTCTTC.

This clonotype was seen only once. The V and J genes are TRBV20-1 and TRBJ2-1; unclear D gene. V gave up 3 bases and J gave up 4 bases, with 10 bases separating them. Germline V gene lookup returns CDR1 DFQATT and CDR2 SNEGSKA (reference sequence). The CDR3 is made up of 13 amino acids. The CDR3 spells CSASRSGYNEQFF. CDR3 nucleotides: TGCAGTGCTAGTAGGAGTGGATACAATGAGCAGTTCTTC.